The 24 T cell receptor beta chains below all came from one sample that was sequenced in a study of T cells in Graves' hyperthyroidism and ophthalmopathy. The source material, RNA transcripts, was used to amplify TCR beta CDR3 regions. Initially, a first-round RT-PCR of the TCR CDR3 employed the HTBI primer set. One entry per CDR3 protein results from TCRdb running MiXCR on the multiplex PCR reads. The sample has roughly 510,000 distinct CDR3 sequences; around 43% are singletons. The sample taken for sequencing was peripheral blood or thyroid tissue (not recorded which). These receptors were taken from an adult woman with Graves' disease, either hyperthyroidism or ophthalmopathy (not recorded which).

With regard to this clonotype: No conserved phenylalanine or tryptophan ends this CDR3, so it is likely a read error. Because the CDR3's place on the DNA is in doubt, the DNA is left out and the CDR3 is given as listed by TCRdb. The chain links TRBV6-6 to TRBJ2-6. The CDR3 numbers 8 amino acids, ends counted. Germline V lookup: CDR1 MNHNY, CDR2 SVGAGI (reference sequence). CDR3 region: CASSSGTS.

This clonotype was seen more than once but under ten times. The CDR3 nucleotides are TGCGCCAGCAGCTTATTAGCGGGTACCGACGAGCAGTACTTC. This translates into CASSLLAGTDEQYF. The chain links TRBV5-1 to TRBJ2-7, with 7 nucleotides matching TRBD2. Germline assignment: CDR1 SGHRS and CDR2 YFSETQ. CDR3 length equals 14 residues. With 2 bases clipped from V and 5 bases from J, the junction kept 7 bases outside the gene matches.

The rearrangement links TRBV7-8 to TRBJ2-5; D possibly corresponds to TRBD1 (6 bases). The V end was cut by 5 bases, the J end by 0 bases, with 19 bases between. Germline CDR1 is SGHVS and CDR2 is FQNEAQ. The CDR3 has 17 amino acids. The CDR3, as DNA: TGTGCCAGCAGCATAAGGAGAATAGGGGGATACCAAGAGACCCAGTACTTC. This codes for CASSIRRIGGYQETQYF.

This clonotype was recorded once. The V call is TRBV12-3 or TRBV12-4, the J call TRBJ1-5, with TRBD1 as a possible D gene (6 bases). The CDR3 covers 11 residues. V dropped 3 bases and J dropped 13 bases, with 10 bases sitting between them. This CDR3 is CASSFGGAQHF. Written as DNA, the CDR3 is TGTGCCAGCAGTTTTGGGGGCGCGCAGCATTTT.

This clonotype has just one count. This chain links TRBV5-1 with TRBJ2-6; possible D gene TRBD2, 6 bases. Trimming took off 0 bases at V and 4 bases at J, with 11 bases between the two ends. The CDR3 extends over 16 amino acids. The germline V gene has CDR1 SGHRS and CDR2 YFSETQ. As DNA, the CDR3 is TGCGCCAGCAGCTTGGCCGGAGGGACCGGGGCCAACGTCCTGACTTTC. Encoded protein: CASSLAGGTGANVLTF.

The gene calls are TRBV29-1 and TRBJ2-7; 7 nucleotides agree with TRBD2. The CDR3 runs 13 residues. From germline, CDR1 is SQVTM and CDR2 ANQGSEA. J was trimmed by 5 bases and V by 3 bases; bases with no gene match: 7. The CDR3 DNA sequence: TGCAGCGTTGAGGGCGGGAGAGGTGACGAGCAGTACTTC. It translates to CSVEGGRGDEQYF.

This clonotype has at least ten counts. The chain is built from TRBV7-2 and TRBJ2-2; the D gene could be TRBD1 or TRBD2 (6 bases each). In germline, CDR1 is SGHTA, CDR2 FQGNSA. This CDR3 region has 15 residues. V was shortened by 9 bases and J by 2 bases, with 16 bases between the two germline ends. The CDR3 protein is CARGGTVGNTGELFF. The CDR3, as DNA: TGTGCCAGGGGGGGCACAGTGGGAAACACCGGGGAGCTGTTTTTT.

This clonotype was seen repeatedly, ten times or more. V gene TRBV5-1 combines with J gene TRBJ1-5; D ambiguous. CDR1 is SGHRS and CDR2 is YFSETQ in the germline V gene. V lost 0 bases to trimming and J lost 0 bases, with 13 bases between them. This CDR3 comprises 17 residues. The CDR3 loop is CASSLEPLSYSNQPQHF. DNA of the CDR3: TGCGCCAGCAGCTTGGAGCCGCTCTCTTATAGCAATCAGCCCCAGCATTTT.

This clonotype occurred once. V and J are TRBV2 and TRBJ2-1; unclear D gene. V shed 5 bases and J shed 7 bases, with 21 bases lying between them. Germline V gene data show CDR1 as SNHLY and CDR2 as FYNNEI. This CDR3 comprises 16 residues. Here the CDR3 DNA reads TGTGCCAGCAGTTTAATCGGCGGTCTGCCGAGGAATGAGCAGTTCTTC. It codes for CASSLIGGLPRNEQFF.

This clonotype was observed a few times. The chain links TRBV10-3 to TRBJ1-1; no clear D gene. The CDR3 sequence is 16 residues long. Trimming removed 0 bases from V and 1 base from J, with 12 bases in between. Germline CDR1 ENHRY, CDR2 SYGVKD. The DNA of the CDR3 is TGTGCCATCAGTGAGTCAGGCGGCAAATCGAACACTGAAGCTTTCTTT. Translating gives CAISESGGKSNTEAFF.

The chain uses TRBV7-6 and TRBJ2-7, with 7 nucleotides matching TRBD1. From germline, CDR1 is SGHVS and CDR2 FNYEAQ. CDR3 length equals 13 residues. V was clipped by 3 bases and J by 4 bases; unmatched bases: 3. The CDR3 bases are TGTGCCAGCAGCTTCTGGACAGGTTACGAGCAGTACTTC. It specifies CASSFWTGYEQYF.

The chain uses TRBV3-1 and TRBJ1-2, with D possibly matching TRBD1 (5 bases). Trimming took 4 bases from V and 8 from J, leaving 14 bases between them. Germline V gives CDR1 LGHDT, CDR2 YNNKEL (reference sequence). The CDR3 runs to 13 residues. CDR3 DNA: TGTGCCAGCAGCCTATGGGACCGTGAAGGCTACACCTTC. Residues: CASSLWDREGYTF.

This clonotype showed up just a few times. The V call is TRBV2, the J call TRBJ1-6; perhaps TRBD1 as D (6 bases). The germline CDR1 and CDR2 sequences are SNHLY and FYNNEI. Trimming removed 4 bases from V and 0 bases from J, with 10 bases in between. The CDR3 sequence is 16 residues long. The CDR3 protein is CASSGDRPSYNSPLHF. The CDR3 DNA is TGTGCCAGCAGTGGAGACAGGCCCTCCTATAATTCACCCCTCCACTTT.

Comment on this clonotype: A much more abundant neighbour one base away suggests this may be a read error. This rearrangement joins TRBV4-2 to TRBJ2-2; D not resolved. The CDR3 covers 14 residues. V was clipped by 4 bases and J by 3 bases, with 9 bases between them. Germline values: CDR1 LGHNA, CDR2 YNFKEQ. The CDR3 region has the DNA TGTGCCAGCAGCCTCCATCAATACACCGGGGAGCTGTTTTTT. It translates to CASSLHQYTGELFF.

The CDR3 reads CSARQNTEAFF. The CDR3 DNA reads as TGCAGTGCTAGGCAGAACACTGAAGCTTTCTTT. J is TRBJ1-1 and V is TRBV20-1; D gene unclear. Germline CDR1 DFQATT, CDR2 SNEGSKA (reference sequence). Trimming stripped 3 bases from V and 1 base from J, with 3 bases between. CDR3 length equals 11 residues.

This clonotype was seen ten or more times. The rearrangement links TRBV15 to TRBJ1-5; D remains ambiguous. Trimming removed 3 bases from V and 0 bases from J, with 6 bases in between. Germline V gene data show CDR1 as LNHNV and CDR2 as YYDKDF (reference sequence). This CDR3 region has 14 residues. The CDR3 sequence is CATSRVSSNQPQHF. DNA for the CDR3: TGTGCCACCAGCAGGGTATCTAGCAATCAGCCCCAGCATTTT. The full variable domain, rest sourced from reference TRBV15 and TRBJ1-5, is DAMVIQNPRYQVTQFGKPVTLSCSQTLNHNVMYWYQQKSSQAPKLLFHYYDKDFNNEADTPDNFQSRRPNTSFCFLDIRSPGLGDTAMYLCATSRVSSNQPQHFGDGTRLSIL.

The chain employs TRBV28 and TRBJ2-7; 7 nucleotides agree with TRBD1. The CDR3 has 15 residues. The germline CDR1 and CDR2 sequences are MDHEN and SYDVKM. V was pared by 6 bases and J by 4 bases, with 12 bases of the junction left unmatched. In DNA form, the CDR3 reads TGTGCCAGCAGGAATCCGAGGGACAGTACGTACGAGCAGTACTTC. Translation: CASRNPRDSTYEQYF.

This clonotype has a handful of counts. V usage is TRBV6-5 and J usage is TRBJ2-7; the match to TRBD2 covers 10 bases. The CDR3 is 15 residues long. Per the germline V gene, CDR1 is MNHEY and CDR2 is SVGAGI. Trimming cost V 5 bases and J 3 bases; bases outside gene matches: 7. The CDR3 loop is CASSGRTSGVYEQYF. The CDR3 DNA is TGTGCCAGCAGTGGGAGGACTAGCGGAGTCTACGAGCAGTACTTC.

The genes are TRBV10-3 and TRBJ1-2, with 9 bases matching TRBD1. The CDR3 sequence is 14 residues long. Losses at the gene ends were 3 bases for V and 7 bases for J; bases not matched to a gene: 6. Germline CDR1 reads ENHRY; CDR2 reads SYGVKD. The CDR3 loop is CAISERQGGGGYTF. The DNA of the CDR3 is TGTGCCATCAGTGAACGACAGGGGGGAGGTGGCTACACCTTC.

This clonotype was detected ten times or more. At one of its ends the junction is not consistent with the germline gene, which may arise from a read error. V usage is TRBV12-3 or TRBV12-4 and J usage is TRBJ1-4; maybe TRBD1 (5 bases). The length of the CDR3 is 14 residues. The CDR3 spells CASSQQALGERLFF. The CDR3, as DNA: TGTGCCAGCAGTCAACAGGCTTTGGGGGAAAGACTGTTTTTT.

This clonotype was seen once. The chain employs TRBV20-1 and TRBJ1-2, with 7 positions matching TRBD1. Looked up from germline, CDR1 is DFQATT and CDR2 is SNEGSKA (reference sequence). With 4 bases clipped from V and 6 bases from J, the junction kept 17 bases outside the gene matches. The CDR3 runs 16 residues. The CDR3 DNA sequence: TGCAGTGCTATAAAAGGGGGCACTTCCGGGGACGATGGCTACACCTTC. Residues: CSAIKGGTSGDDGYTF.

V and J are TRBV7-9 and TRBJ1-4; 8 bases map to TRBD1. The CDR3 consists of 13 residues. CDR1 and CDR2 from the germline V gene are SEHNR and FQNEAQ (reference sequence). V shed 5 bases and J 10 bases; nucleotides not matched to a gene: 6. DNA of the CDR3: TGTGCCAGCAGCCCACAGGGGGTCGGAAAACTGTTTTTT. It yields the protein CASSPQGVGKLFF.

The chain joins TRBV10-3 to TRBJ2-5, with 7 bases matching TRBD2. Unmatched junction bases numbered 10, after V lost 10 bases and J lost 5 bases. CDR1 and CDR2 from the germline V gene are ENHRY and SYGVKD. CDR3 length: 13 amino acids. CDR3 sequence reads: CASRKAGVETQYF. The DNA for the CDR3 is TGTGCCAGCAGAAAGGCGGGGGTGGAGACCCAGTACTTC.

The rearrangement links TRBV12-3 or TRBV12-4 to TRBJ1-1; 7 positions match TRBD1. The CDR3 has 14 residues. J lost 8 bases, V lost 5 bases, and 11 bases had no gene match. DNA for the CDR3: TGTGCCAGCAGTCGGGACAGACGGTCATGGGAAGCTTTCTTT. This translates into CASSRDRRSWEAFF.